This T cell receptor (beta chain) stems from a study of shared clonotypes between healthy human individuals. It was CD45RO-negative cells, positively selected for CCR7, that made up naive CD8 cells, with terminally differentiated effector memory CD45RA+ cells excluded. Some 30,000 T cell genomes, or roughly 180 ng DNA, went into the sorted-subset replicate PCRs. Here immunoSEQ multiplex PCR was the method, and the copy in TCRdb shows in-frame clones only, minus some. The sample carries about 2.2 million clones, over 85% recorded once. Whole-study results and caveats: Compared with memory subsets, naive subsets generally had larger estimated richness.

This CDR3 is 16 amino acids long. Germline assignment: CDR1 MGHRA and CDR2 YSYEKL. V was pared by 1 base and J by 0 bases, with 12 bases between. As regards this clone: Its target is unknown.

This receptor was taken from a man in his late teens or twenties in good health. Some clones in this sample may be carry-over from other donors' samples. The J gene is TRBJ1-1, the V gene TRBV4-1, with D hard to call. Material for sequencing was naive CD8+ T cells from PBMCs. CDR3 bases: TGCGCCAGCAGCCAAGTTTGGTCCGGAGTGAACACTGAAGCTTTCTTT. This encodes CASSQVWSGVNTEAFF.